The T cell receptor beta chain under discussion was sequenced for a study of technical replicates of blood from several donors. The germline V gene encodes CDR1 SGHRS and CDR2 YFSETQ. This CDR3 has 15 residues. V trimming: 0 bases; J trimming: 4 bases; junction bases outside the gene matches: 3. Produced via immunoSEQ multiplex PCR; TCRdb's table is partial and in-frame only. The data contain roughly 93,000 clones, 90% to 96% of them singletons. This chain connects TRBV5-1 to TRBJ2-3, with TRBD2 matching 9 bases. This sequence originates from a human donor in good health. Sequenced input: T cells isolated from PBMCs. CDR3 amino acids: CASSLVASGADTQYF. CDR3 bases: TGCGCCAGCAGCTTGGTGGCTAGCGGGGCAGATACGCAGTATTTT.